This is a list of T cell receptor beta chains from one sample in a study of human T cells and chemical hapten exposure. MiXCR, run by TCRdb on the RACE reads, gives a single entry per CDR3 protein. The sample contains approximately 40,000 distinct CDR3 sequences, 3% to 3.5% of which appear only once. The sample consisted of whole blood, taken in connection with sensitization to the hapten diphenylcyclopropenone (DPC). All receptors derive from a man in his forties with alopecia areata. Some clones in this sample may be carry-over from other donors' samples. The CDR3 runs from the conserved cysteine through the conserved F or W. The order of the fields is J gene, D gene, V gene, clone size, CDR3 DNA, CDR3 protein. The D gene is left open where the match is weak. Size values are once, few and many counts, or a class for expanded clones, and some rows have none.

J gene: TRBJ1-1; D gene: TRBD1; V gene: TRBV18; clone size: few; CDR3 DNA: TGTGCCAGCTCACCACTTCCCTTAACAGGGGACACTGAAGCTTTCTTT; CDR3 protein: CASSPLPLTGDTEAFF
J gene: TRBJ1-2; D gene: .; V gene: TRBV10-2; clone size: many; CDR3 DNA: TGCGCCAGCAGTGAGTTCGAAGGCCAGCGGTATGGCTACACCTTC; CDR3 protein: CASSEFEGQRYGYTF
J gene: TRBJ2-4; D gene: .; V gene: TRBV5-1; clone size: many; CDR3 DNA: TGCGCCAGCAGCTTCGGCGGCATAGGGGACATTCAGTACTTC; CDR3 protein: CASSFGGIGDIQYF
J gene: TRBJ2-7; D gene: .; V gene: TRBV12-3/TRBV12-4; clone size: many; CDR3 DNA: TGTGCCAGCAGTTTACGGGGCGGCAGGGCCACCTACGAGCAGTACTTC; CDR3 protein: CASSLRGGRATYEQYF
J gene: TRBJ1-5; D gene: TRBD1; V gene: TRBV6-1; clone size: .; CDR3 DNA: TGTGCCAGCAGTGCCCCGGGACAGGGGGTTCAGCCCCAGCATTTT; CDR3 protein: CASSAPGQGVQPQHF
J gene: TRBJ1-2; D gene: .; V gene: TRBV20-1; clone size: many; CDR3 DNA: TGCAGTGGTACTCCAAATCACTATGGCTACACCTTC; CDR3 protein: CSGTPNHYGYTF
J gene: TRBJ2-3; D gene: TRBD1; V gene: TRBV12-3/TRBV12-4; clone size: few; CDR3 DNA: TGTGCCAGCAGTCGGACAGGGGGCATCCGGACCACAGATACGCAGTATTTT; CDR3 protein: CASSRTGGIRTTDTQYF
J gene: TRBJ1-6; D gene: TRBD1; V gene: TRBV6-2/TRBV6-3; clone size: many; CDR3 DNA: TGTGCCACCGTGGAACAGGGGAGCTCCTATAATTCACCCCTCCACTTT; CDR3 protein: CATVEQGSSYNSPLHF
J gene: TRBJ2-1; D gene: TRBD1; V gene: TRBV6-5; clone size: many; CDR3 DNA: TGTGCCAGCAGTACAGGGACAGGGACTAATGAGCAGTTCTTC; CDR3 protein: CASSTGTGTNEQFF
J gene: TRBJ2-3; D gene: TRBD2; V gene: TRBV20-1; clone size: many; CDR3 DNA: TGCAGTGCTAGAAAGAGCGGGAGGACCTTCACAGATACGCAGTATTTT; CDR3 protein: CSARKSGRTFTDTQYF
J gene: TRBJ1-6; D gene: .; V gene: TRBV28; clone size: many; CDR3 DNA: TGTGCCAGCAGTTTATCATCTGCCCGCTCCTATAATTCACCCCTCCACTTT; CDR3 protein: CASSLSSARSYNSPLHF
J gene: TRBJ2-4; D gene: TRBD2; V gene: TRBV20-1; clone size: many; CDR3 DNA: TGCAGTGCTAGGAAACCGGGACTAGTTCCAAACATTCAGTACTTC; CDR3 protein: CSARKPGLVPNIQYF
J gene: TRBJ1-6; D gene: .; V gene: TRBV15; clone size: many; CDR3 DNA: TGTGCCACCAGCAGCTTGGAGCGGGGCAATTCACCCCTCCACTTT; CDR3 protein: CATSSLERGNSPLHF
J gene: TRBJ2-7; D gene: .; V gene: TRBV7-9; clone size: many; CDR3 DNA: TGTGCCAGCAGCGTATCATCGCCTGACTACGAGCAGTACTTC; CDR3 protein: CASSVSSPDYEQYF
J gene: TRBJ2-5; D gene: .; V gene: TRBV20-1; clone size: many; CDR3 DNA: TGCAGTGCTAACAGACTACAAGAGACCCAGTACTTC; CDR3 protein: CSANRLQETQYF
J gene: TRBJ2-6; D gene: TRBD1; V gene: TRBV6-2/TRBV6-3; clone size: few; CDR3 DNA: TGTGCCAGCATACGGGACAGGGTGCCCTCTGGGGCCAACGTCCTGACTTTC; CDR3 protein: CASIRDRVPSGANVLTF
J gene: TRBJ2-5; D gene: TRBD2; V gene: TRBV4-2; clone size: many; CDR3 DNA: TGTGCCAGCAGCCTCTCGACTAGCGGTCCGGGGGAGACCCAGTACTTC; CDR3 protein: CASSLSTSGPGETQYF
J gene: TRBJ1-1; D gene: .; V gene: TRBV6-5; clone size: many; CDR3 DNA: TGTGCCAGCAGGGCGGGACATGTGAACACTGAAGCTTTCTTT; CDR3 protein: CASRAGHVNTEAFF
J gene: TRBJ2-7; D gene: .; V gene: TRBV20-1; clone size: many; CDR3 DNA: TGCAGTGCTCCCCCCGGCGGTTACTCCTACGAGCAGTACTTC; CDR3 protein: CSAPPGGYSYEQYF
J gene: TRBJ2-1; D gene: .; V gene: TRBV7-2; clone size: many; CDR3 DNA: TGTGCCAGCAGGTTAGACAGGAGCTCCTACAATGAGCAGTTCTTC; CDR3 protein: CASRLDRSSYNEQFF
J gene: TRBJ2-2; D gene: .; V gene: TRBV18; clone size: many; CDR3 DNA: TGTGCCAGCTCACCTCCCAATGGCCCCAACACCGGGGAGCTGTTTTTT; CDR3 protein: CASSPPNGPNTGELFF
J gene: TRBJ2-1; D gene: TRBD2; V gene: TRBV19; clone size: .; CDR3 DNA: TGTGCCAGTAGTATAGGGGGCGGGAGGGCCAATGAGCAGTTCTTC; CDR3 protein: CASSIGGGRANEQFF